This T cell receptor beta chain derives from a study of T cells in localized non-small cell lung cancer. Findings and caveats of the study: Uninvolved adjacent lung had more T cell clonality than any other tissue, topping tumor. Longer survival (overall) was linked to higher T cell density in blood.

Generated by immunoSEQ multiplex PCR, the TCRdb table keeps only in-frame clones and is missing some. This sample has about 46,000 clones, with 81% found just once. For this clone: What it binds is not known.

This sample comprised peripheral blood mononuclear cells, obtained before any cancer treatment. This sequence originates from a man between 35 and 75 years old with stage III lung adenocarcinoma.

In DNA form, the CDR3 reads TGTGCCAGCTTCTGGGATGCTATGAGCACAGATACGCAGTATTTT. Translated: CASFWDAMSTDTQYF. The chain carries TRBV7-8 and TRBJ2-3; no clear D gene. CDR3 length: 15 amino acids. Per germline, CDR1 SGHVS and CDR2 FQNEAQ. The germline V and J ends were trimmed by 8 bases and 0 bases, with 15 bases remaining between them. The whole variable domain, remainder taken from reference TRBV7-8 and TRBJ2-3, is GAGVSQSPRYKVAKRGQDVALRCDPISGHVSLFWYQQALGQGPEFLTYFQNEAQLDKSGLPSDRFFAERPEGSVSTLKIQRTQQEDSAVYLCASFWDAMSTDTQYFGPGTRLTVL.